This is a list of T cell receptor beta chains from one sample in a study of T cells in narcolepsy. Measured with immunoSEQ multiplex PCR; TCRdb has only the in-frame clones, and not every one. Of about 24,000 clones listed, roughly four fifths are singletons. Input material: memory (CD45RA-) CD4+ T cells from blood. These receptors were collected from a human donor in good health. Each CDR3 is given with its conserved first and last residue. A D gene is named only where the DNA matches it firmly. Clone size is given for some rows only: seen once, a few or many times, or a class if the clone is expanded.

CDR3 protein: CASSLVAGATDTQYF; CDR3 DNA: TGTGCCAGCAGCTTAGTAGCGGGGGCCACAGATACGCAGTATTTT; V gene: TRBV11-2; D gene: TRBD2; J gene: TRBJ2-3; clone size: -
CDR3 protein: CASSRQGAGNQPQHF; CDR3 DNA: TGTGCCAGCAGCCGACAGGGGGCTGGCAATCAGCCCCAGCATTTT; V gene: TRBV5-6; D gene: TRBD1; J gene: TRBJ1-5; clone size: -
CDR3 protein: CASNHSGPNTEAFF; CDR3 DNA: TGTGCCAGTAATCACAGTGGTCCGAACACTGAAGCTTTCTTT; V gene: TRBV19; D gene: -; J gene: TRBJ1-1; clone size: -
CDR3 protein: CASSPIAVTDTQYF; CDR3 DNA: TGCGCCAGCAGCCCTATAGCGGTTACAGATACGCAGTATTTT; V gene: TRBV5-1; D gene: -; J gene: TRBJ2-3; clone size: -
CDR3 protein: CASSFDREGNIQYF; CDR3 DNA: TGCGCCAGCAGCTTCGACAGGGAGGGAAACATTCAGTACTTC; V gene: TRBV5-1; D gene: -; J gene: TRBJ2-4; clone size: -
CDR3 protein: CASSLIFQEQYF; CDR3 DNA: TGTGCCAGCAGCTTAATCTTTCAGGAGCAGTACTTC; V gene: TRBV7-9; D gene: -; J gene: TRBJ2-5; clone size: -
CDR3 protein: CASARLNRGQETQYF; CDR3 DNA: TGTGCTAGTGCCCGCCTTAATAGGGGGCAAGAGACCCAGTACTTC; V gene: TRBV12-5; D gene: -; J gene: TRBJ2-5; clone size: -
CDR3 protein: CASSFGKGTLHF; CDR3 DNA: TGTGCCAGCAGCTTTGGGAAGGGAACCCTCCACTTT; V gene: TRBV11-3; D gene: -; J gene: TRBJ1-6; clone size: -
CDR3 protein: CSAGDSTTYEQYF; CDR3 DNA: TGCAGCGCCGGGGACAGCACCACCTACGAGCAGTACTTC; V gene: TRBV29-1; D gene: TRBD1; J gene: TRBJ2-7; clone size: -
CDR3 protein: CASSPGQGTDTQYF; CDR3 DNA: TGTGCCAGCTCACCAGGACAGGGCACAGATACGCAGTATTTT; V gene: TRBV18; D gene: TRBD1; J gene: TRBJ2-3; clone size: -
CDR3 protein: CASRPNFIQYF; CDR3 DNA: TGTGCAAGTCGCCCCAATTTCATTCAGTACTTC; V gene: TRBV12-2; D gene: -; J gene: TRBJ2-4; clone size: -
CDR3 protein: CAISDGQGNEPQHF; CDR3 DNA: TGTGCCATCAGTGATGGACAGGGAAATGAGCCCCAGCATTTT; V gene: TRBV10-3; D gene: TRBD1; J gene: TRBJ1-5; clone size: medium-sized
CDR3 protein: CASSSYGQGDPPEQYF; CDR3 DNA: TGTGCCAGCAGTTCTTACGGACAGGGTGATCCGCCCGAGCAGTACTTC; V gene: TRBV6-5; D gene: TRBD1; J gene: TRBJ2-7; clone size: -
CDR3 protein: CASRTGASHQPQHF; CDR3 DNA: TGTGCCAGCAGGACAGGGGCATCCCATCAGCCCCAGCATTTT; V gene: TRBV6-1; D gene: TRBD1; J gene: TRBJ1-5; clone size: -
CDR3 protein: CSASTSNEQFF; CDR3 DNA: TGCAGTGCTAGTACTAGCAATGAGCAGTTCTTC; V gene: TRBV20-1; D gene: -; J gene: TRBJ2-1; clone size: -
CDR3 protein: CASSTKAGPGELFF; CDR3 DNA: TGTGCCAGTAGTACGAAAGCAGGGCCCGGGGAGCTGTTTTTT; V gene: TRBV19; D gene: -; J gene: TRBJ2-2; clone size: -
CDR3 protein: CASSPLTSGELFF; CDR3 DNA: TGTGCCAGCAGCCCGCTAACCAGCGGGGAGCTGTTTTTT; V gene: TRBV11-2; D gene: -; J gene: TRBJ2-2; clone size: few
CDR3 protein: CASSYTGGRETQYF; CDR3 DNA: TGTGCCAGCAGTTACACCGGTGGCAGGGAGACCCAGTACTTC; V gene: TRBV6-5; D gene: -; J gene: TRBJ2-5; clone size: -